This T cell receptor (beta chain) was profiled in a study of T-cell reconstitution after alpha-beta-depleted transplantation in children (dated by TCRdb to about 2016). For context, the study as a whole: Using TCR repertoire profiling, the study quantitatively followed how T-cell immune reconstitution unfolded in children after TCRalphabeta/CD19-depleted allogeneic hematopoietic cell transplantation.

The CDR3 starts with the cysteine, ends with the phenylalanine, and has 15 residues. The DNA shown is the 45-base CDR3, in frame from base 1. V trim: 8 bases; J trim: 5 bases; unmatched bases: 9. CDR1 DFQATT and CDR2 SNEGSKA are derived from the germline V gene (reference sequence). The library relied on PCR. Sequenced on an Illumina HiSeq 2500. To normalize quantification of the TCRbeta repertoire, the TCR libraries were built with molecular barcoding that relied on unique molecular identifiers. The public reads were reprocessed in TCRdb via fastp at Q25 and MiXCR, keeping in-frame beta chains. CDR3 protein sequences are deduplicated, and each keeps its most common genes and DNA. For this sample the table gives 90,000 to 130,000 distinct CDR3 sequences, of which about 9.3% were detected only once. The top ten constitute approximately 8% of the sample. This clonotype came up many times. Its specific antigen is unknown. No per-base quality is available; no much larger clone lies one base away.

Sample: PBMCs from the stem cell graft donor, taken from the stem cell graft. The chain is assembled from TRBV20-1 and TRBJ2-2; 12 nucleotides in the junction match TRBD2. This TCR derives from a human donor who donated a stem cell graft to a child with acute lymphoblastic leukemia. The bases are TGCAGTACCCCTAGCGGGAGGGCTTTTACCGGGGAGCTGTTTTTT. It codes for CSTPSGRAFTGELFF.